Below are 8 T cell receptor beta chains sequenced from a single sample in a study of OX40 agonist ivuxolimab in advanced cancers. The data were produced by immunoSEQ multiplex PCR, yet TCRdb's version contains in-frame clones alone and is incomplete. The sample lists some 86,000 clones; around 84% were seen once. The material sequenced was CD4+ or CD8+ T cells sorted from blood, taken in a trial of the OX40 agonist ivuxolimab. Receptor source: an adult with an advanced solid tumor such as melanoma, head and neck, liver or kidney cancer.

The chain combines TRBV11-2 with TRBJ2-3; 8 positions match TRBD1. Germline V gives CDR1 SGHAT, CDR2 FQNNGV. This CDR3 has 19 residues. With V trimmed by 4 bases and J by 6 bases, 21 bases remained unmatched. Here the CDR3 reads CASSYAGNADRVLRDTQYF. CDR3 in DNA: TGTGCCAGCAGCTACGCGGGGAACGCGGACAGGGTCCTCAGGGATACGCAGTATTTT.

This chain uses TRBV4-1 with TRBJ1-3, with TRBD1 as a possible D gene (5 bases). This CDR3 region has 19 residues. V dropped 3 bases and J dropped 0 bases, with 21 bases sitting between them. Germline V gene lookup returns CDR1 MGHRA and CDR2 YSYEKL. The CDR3 reads CASSQAVFAGFSSGNTIYF. The CDR3 bases are TGCGCCAGCAGCCAGGCGGTCTTCGCAGGGTTCTCCTCTGGAAACACCATATATTTT.

There are a few counts of this clone. The rearrangement joins TRBV6-5 to TRBJ2-7, with D possibly matching TRBD1 (6 bases). CDR1 is MNHEY and CDR2 is SVGAGI in the germline V gene. The V gene lost 7 bases and the J gene lost 0 bases, with 13 bases spanning the gap. There are 14 residues in the CDR3. CDR3: CASIPGRGSYEQYF. The CDR3 nucleotides read TGTGCCAGCATCCCGGGCAGGGGCTCCTACGAGCAGTACTTC.

The rearrangement links TRBV4-3 to TRBJ2-3; D might be TRBD2 (5 bases). From germline, CDR1 is LGHNA and CDR2 YSLEER. Deletions cut 0 bases from V and 2 bases from J, with 9 bases between. The CDR3 has 15 residues. The CDR3 reads CASSQEDFHTDTQYF. CDR3 DNA: TGCGCCAGCAGCCAAGAGGACTTTCACACAGATACGCAGTATTTT.

The chain joins TRBV7-9 to TRBJ1-2; no clear D. The CDR3 has 14 amino acids. Germline V gene data show CDR1 as SEHNR and CDR2 as FQNEAQ (reference sequence). Trimming took off 2 bases at V and 3 bases at J, with 10 bases between the two ends. The CDR3 loop reads CASSLSPGYYGYTF. Written as DNA, the CDR3 is TGTGCCAGCAGCTTAAGTCCGGGTTACTATGGCTACACCTTC.

V and J are TRBV30 and TRBJ2-1, with a possible D match to TRBD2 (5 bases). Trimming stripped 2 bases from V and 0 bases from J, with 11 bases between. The germline gives CDR1 GTSNPN, CDR2 SVGIG (reference sequence). CDR3 length: 15 amino acids. The CDR3 DNA follows: TGTGCCTGGAGTCAATATGGGAGCTCCTACAATGAGCAGTTCTTC. It specifies CAWSQYGSSYNEQFF.

The chain employs TRBV5-1 and TRBJ2-3, with 15 bases identical to TRBD2. V lost 4 bases to trimming and J lost 4 bases; unmatched junction nucleotides: 4. This CDR3 comprises 16 residues. In germline, CDR1 is SGHRS, CDR2 YFSETQ. CDR3 in amino acids: CASSRTSGRVADTQYF. Here the CDR3 DNA reads TGCGCCAGCAGCCGGACTAGCGGGAGGGTTGCAGATACGCAGTATTTT.

This chain uses TRBV6-5 with TRBJ2-7, with D perhaps TRBD1 (6 bases). The CDR3 consists of 15 residues. Germline-derived CDR1 and CDR2 are MNHEY and SVGAGI. Trimming pared 7 bases from V and 0 bases from J, leaving 16 bases between. The DNA of the CDR3 is TGTGCCAGCACTTGGGGCAGGGGTAGCTCCTACGAGCAGTACTTC. As protein: CASTWGRGSSYEQYF.